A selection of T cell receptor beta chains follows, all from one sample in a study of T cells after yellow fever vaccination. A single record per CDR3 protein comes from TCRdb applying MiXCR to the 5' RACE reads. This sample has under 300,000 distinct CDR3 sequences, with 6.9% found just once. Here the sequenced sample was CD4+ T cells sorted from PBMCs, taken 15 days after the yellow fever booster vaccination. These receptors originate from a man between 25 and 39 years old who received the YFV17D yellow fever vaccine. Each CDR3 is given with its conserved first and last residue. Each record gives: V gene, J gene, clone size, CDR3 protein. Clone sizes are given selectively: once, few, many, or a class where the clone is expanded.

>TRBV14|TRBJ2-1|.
CASSRQDLSHVNEQFF
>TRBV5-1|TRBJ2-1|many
CASSLGEGAIRFF
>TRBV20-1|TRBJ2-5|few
CSASRLGDQETQYF
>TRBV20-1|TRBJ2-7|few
CSAREEGRGPYEQYF
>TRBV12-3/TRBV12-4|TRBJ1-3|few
CASSPGGGAGNTIYF
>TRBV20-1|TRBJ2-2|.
CSARGGTNTGELFF
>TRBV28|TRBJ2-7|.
CASKKQGASYEQYF
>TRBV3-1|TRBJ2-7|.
CASSQDPLSQQYF
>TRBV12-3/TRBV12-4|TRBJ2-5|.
CASSLGTGGDGQYF
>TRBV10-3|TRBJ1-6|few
CAIKGDSVNSPLHF
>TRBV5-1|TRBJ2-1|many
CASSPTSGSSYNEQFF
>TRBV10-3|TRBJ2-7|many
CAIRMGTAPTYEQYF
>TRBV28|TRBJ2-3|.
CAISSLRQRDLDATQYF
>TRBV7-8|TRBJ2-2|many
CASSPGDHLTGELFF
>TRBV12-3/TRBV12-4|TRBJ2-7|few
CASGHGTSGDEQYF
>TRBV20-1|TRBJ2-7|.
CSARGQTGGSYEQYF
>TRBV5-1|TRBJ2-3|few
CASSPGELTDTQYF
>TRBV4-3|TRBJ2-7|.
CASSQETAGGSYEQYF
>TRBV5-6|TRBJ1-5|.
CASSGGITNQPQHF
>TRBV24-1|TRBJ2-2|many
CATRGRNTGELFF
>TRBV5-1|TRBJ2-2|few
CASSLGASGANTGELFF
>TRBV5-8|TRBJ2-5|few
CASSLEATGLETQYF
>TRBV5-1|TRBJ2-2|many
CASSLRQNTGELFF
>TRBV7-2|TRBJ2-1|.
CASSPQGYEQFF
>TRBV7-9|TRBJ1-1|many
CASSLGAGNTEAFF
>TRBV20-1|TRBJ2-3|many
CSAVPSGRGTDTQYF
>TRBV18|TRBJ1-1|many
CASSPGQGNTEAFF
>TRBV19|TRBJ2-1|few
CASRTTGGDRNEQFF
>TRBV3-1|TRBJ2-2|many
CASSQAGHPGELFF
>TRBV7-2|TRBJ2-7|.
CASSLIAGESYEQYF
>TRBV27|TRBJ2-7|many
CASSRRGGSYEQYF
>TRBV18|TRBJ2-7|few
CASSPRSREGGEQYF
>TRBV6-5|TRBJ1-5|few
CASSSRQGNQPQHF
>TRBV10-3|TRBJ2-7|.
CAISDTRSGFFYEQYF
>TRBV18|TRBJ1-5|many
CASSPPDRPGQPQHF
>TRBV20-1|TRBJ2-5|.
CSARTSGSLETQYF
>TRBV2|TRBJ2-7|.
CASSRDLGSYEQYF
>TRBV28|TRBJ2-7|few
CAVGGGGYEQYF
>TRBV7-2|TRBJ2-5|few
CASSSKGTQYF
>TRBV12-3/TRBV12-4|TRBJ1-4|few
CASSGSSLGKLFF
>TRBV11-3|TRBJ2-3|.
CASSLGVVWLGATDTQYF
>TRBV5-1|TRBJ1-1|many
CASSLGPLTEMNTEAFF
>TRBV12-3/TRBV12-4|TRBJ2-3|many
CASSLTSGRGRADTQYF
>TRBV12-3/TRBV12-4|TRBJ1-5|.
CASSFSRSNQPQHF